The text below deals with one T cell receptor beta chain. This specimen comes from a study of T cell changes during pregnancy in multiple sclerosis. Profiling relied on immunoSEQ multiplex PCR, and the TCRdb table lists in-frame clones only, not all of them. The table has approximately 70,000 clones, around 92% seen once. Trimming cost V 5 bases and J 2 bases, with 14 bases left between them. This CDR3 region has 15 residues. Germline-derived CDR1 and CDR2 are MNHEY and SVGAGI. Material: peripheral blood, obtained in the second trimester of pregnancy. This TCR derives from a female donor in good health, enrolled as a control in a pregnancy study. V is TRBV6-5 and J is TRBJ2-3, with no clear D. The CDR3: CASSSRDTITDTQYF. The CDR3 DNA is TGTGCCAGCAGTAGCCGAGACACCATCACAGATACGCAGTATTTT.